A selection of T cell receptor beta chains follows, all from one sample in a study of tumor-infiltrating lymphocytes in primary liver carcinoma. One entry per CDR3 protein results from TCRdb running MiXCR on the multiplex PCR reads. The sample includes some 120,000 distinct CDR3 sequences, around two thirds seen only once; the top ten take 9.3%. The specimen was liver tumor tissue from sampling region 1. The source of these receptors is a woman aged 60 to 75 with primary liver carcinoma and hepatitis B virus infection. CDR3s include the opening cysteine and the closing phenylalanine or tryptophan. D genes are given only for firm matches. Not all rows give a size; the values are once, few, many and, for expanded clones, a class.

D gene	V gene	clone size	J gene	CDR3 protein	CDR3 DNA
.	TRBV9	.	TRBJ1-2	CASSVDGRSGGYTF	TGTGCCAGCAGCGTAGACGGACGGAGTGGTGGCTACACCTTC
TRBD2	TRBV11-2	.	TRBJ2-1	CVRSLSGTSNEQFF	TGTGTCAGGAGCTTATCTGGGACTAGCAATGAGCAGTTCTTC
.	TRBV5-1	few	TRBJ2-1	CASSLAGRGALNEQFF	TGCGCCAGCAGCTTGGCGGGACGGGGAGCCCTTAATGAGCAGTTCTTC
.	TRBV7-8	.	TRBJ1-1	CAGSLARAEAFF	TGTGCCGGCAGCTTAGCGCGGGCTGAAGCTTTCTTT
.	TRBV11-1	.	TRBJ2-7	CASSLAAGSTYKQYF	TGTGCCAGCAGCTTGGCGGCAGGGAGCACCTACAAGCAGTACTTC
.	TRBV4-1	.	TRBJ2-7	CASSQDVYEDTYEQYF	TGCGCCAGCAGCCAAGACGTGTACGAAGATACCTACGAGCAGTACTTC
TRBD1	TRBV11-2	.	TRBJ1-1	CARSPPRGARTTEAIF	TGTGCCAGAAGCCCACCCAGGGGGGCGCGTACCACTGAAGCTATCTTT
.	TRBV12-3/TRBV12-4	many	TRBJ1-4	CASSRRGLEKLFF	TGTGCCAGCAGCCGCAGGGGCCTTGAAAAACTGTTTTTT
TRBD1	TRBV24-1	once	TRBJ2-7	CATSDNPATGGYGQYF	TGTGCCACCAGTGACAATCCGGCCACAGGGGGCTACGGGCAGTACTTC
.	TRBV5-1	once	TRBJ2-3	CGSSYTDTQYF	TGCGGCAGCAGCTACACTGATACGCAGTATTTT
TRBD2	TRBV11-2	.	TRBJ2-2	CASRPLRLASGELSF	TGTGCCAGCAGGCCCCTCCGACTAGCTTCCGGGGAGCTGTCTTTT
.	TRBV6-2/TRBV6-3	many	TRBJ2-1	CASRDEGSYNEQFF	TGTGCCAGTCGGGACGAAGGTTCCTACAATGAGCAGTTCTTC
TRBD1	TRBV11-2	.	TRBJ1-1	CASSARTGRIEAFF	TGTGCCAGCAGTGCGCGGACAGGGCGGATTGAAGCTTTCTTT
.	TRBV28	once	TRBJ1-1	CASSLRDKSEAFF	TGTGCCAGCAGTTTGCGGGACAAGTCTGAAGCTTTCTTT
TRBD1	TRBV19	.	TRBJ2-6	CASSGSQGGSSGANVLTF	TGTGCCAGTAGTGGGTCACAGGGGGGCTCCTCTGGGGCCAACGTCCTGACTTTC
.	TRBV4-1	.	TRBJ2-5	CASSQGLRSTETQYF	TGCGCCAGCAGCCAGGGGCTCCGGTCCACAGAGACCCAGTACTTC
.	TRBV12-3/TRBV12-4	.	TRBJ2-1	CASTDQQESNEQFF	TGTGCCAGCACCGATCAGCAGGAAAGCAATGAGCAGTTCTTC
.	TRBV28	few	TRBJ2-7	CASSLFQAGDRPYEQYF	TGTGCCAGCAGTTTATTTCAGGCAGGGGATAGGCCCTACGAGCAGTACTTC
.	TRBV11-3	.	TRBJ2-3	CTSNLGLGARDTQYF	TGTACCAGCAACTTAGGGTTGGGGGCTAGAGATACGCAGTATTTT
.	TRBV11-2	.	TRBJ2-3	CANSYTNTDTQYF	TGTGCCAACAGCTACACAAACACAGATACGCAGTATTTT
TRBD1	TRBV11-2	medium-sized	TRBJ2-3	CASGPQGSDTDTQYF	TGTGCCAGCGGCCCACAGGGGTCAGACACAGATACGCAGTATTTT
TRBD2	TRBV5-4	.	TRBJ2-1	CASTRTSGTTGLDEQFF	TGTGCCAGCACCCGGACTAGCGGGACAACGGGCTTGGATGAGCAGTTCTTC
TRBD2	TRBV19	.	TRBJ2-1	CASSIRLAGVNSEQFF	TGTGCCAGTAGTATCCGTTTAGCGGGAGTAAACAGTGAGCAGTTCTTC
.	TRBV30	.	TRBJ2-5	CAWSSSDQETQYF	TGTGCCTGGAGTTCTAGCGACCAAGAGACCCAGTACTTC
TRBD1	TRBV18	many	TRBJ2-7	CASSATSPGTAYEQYF	TGTGCCAGCTCAGCCACAAGCCCCGGGACAGCCTACGAGCAGTACTTC
TRBD2	TRBV13	few	TRBJ2-1	CASILAGSGRYYNEQFF	TGTGCCAGCATACTAGCGGGTTCTGGGAGATACTACAATGAGCAGTTCTTC
TRBD2	TRBV11-2	.	TRBJ2-7	CASSSISRLAGEQKPYEQYF	TGTGCCAGCAGCAGCATATCCCGACTAGCGGGAGAGCAGAAACCCTACGAGCAGTACTTC
TRBD1	TRBV29-1	.	TRBJ1-2	CLVENRGYGYTF	TGCCTCGTTGAGAACAGGGGCTATGGCTACACCTTC
TRBD1	TRBV11-1	.	TRBJ2-1	CVSSAGTGRFNERFF	TGTGTCAGCAGCGCCGGGACAGGGAGGTTCAATGAGCGGTTCTTC
TRBD1	TRBV11-2	.	TRBJ2-3	CTSSLVGQAITDTQYF	TGTACCAGCAGCTTAGTCGGACAGGCGATCACAGATACTCAGTATTTT
TRBD2	TRBV29-1	once	TRBJ2-7	CSVNQELAGVLYERYF	TGCAGCGTGAACCAGGAACTAGCGGGAGTGTTATACGAGAGGTACTTC
TRBD2	TRBV7-9	.	TRBJ2-5	CASSFRLAGGAQETQYF	TGTGCCAGCAGCTTTAGGCTAGCGGGAGGCGCCCAAGAGACCCAGTACTTC
.	TRBV11-2	.	TRBJ2-7	CARSLNREDEQYF	TGTGCCAGGAGCTTAAACAGGGAGGACGAGCAGTACTTC
TRBD1	TRBV7-9	.	TRBJ2-1	CASSSQKGAAVVFYNEQFF	TGTGCCAGCAGCTCACAAAAGGGGGCGGCCGTCGTTTTCTACAATGAGCAGTTCTTC
.	TRBV7-9	.	TRBJ2-5	CARSLGHQGETQYF	TGTGCCAGGAGCCTAGGACACCAGGGAGAGACCCAATATTTC
.	TRBV11-2	once	TRBJ1-2	CASSSPETDNYGYTF	TGTGCCAGCAGTTCACCCGAGACCGACAACTATGGCTACACCTTC
.	TRBV7-9	.	TRBJ2-2	CASSRRANTGELFF	TGTGCCAGCAGTCGTCGGGCGAACACCGGGGAGCTGTTTTTT
TRBD2	TRBV6-1	many	TRBJ2-1	CASSEGLARYNEQFF	TGTGCCAGCAGTGAGGGACTAGCGAGGTACAATGAGCAGTTCTTC
TRBD2	TRBV29-1	.	TRBJ2-2	CGDGTSGNTGELFF	TGCGGCGATGGGACTAGCGGTAACACCGGGGAGCTGTTTTTT
TRBD2	TRBV5-1	.	TRBJ2-3	CASSLGLSGRSADTQYF	TGCGCCAGCAGCTTGGGCCTTAGCGGGAGAAGTGCAGATACGCAGTATTTT
.	TRBV6-5	many	TRBJ2-7	CASSSRLTDHEQYF	TGTGCCAGCAGTTCCCGGTTGACGGACCACGAGCAGTACTTC
.	TRBV12-3/TRBV12-4	many	TRBJ2-3	CASSHSWYSPDTQYF	TGTGCCAGCAGCCACTCATGGTACTCCCCAGATACGCAGTATTTT
TRBD1	TRBV7-9	few	TRBJ1-2	CASSFGTGVGHGYTF	TGTGCCAGCAGCTTCGGGACAGGGGTTGGTCATGGCTACACCTTC
.	TRBV6-1	.	TRBJ2-7	CVSSGGRASDEQYF	TGTGTCAGCAGTGGAGGAAGGGCCTCGGACGAGCAGTACTTC
TRBD1	TRBV28	.	TRBJ1-6	CASSNGQENSPFHF	TGTGCCAGCAGTAATGGACAGGAGAATTCACCCTTCCACTTT
.	TRBV28	.	TRBJ1-5	CASSFRGRVNQPQHF	TGTGCCAGCAGTTTTAGAGGCAGAGTCAATCAGCCCCAGCATTTT
TRBD1	TRBV5-1	.	TRBJ2-1	CASTFFSGGDEQFF	TGCGCCAGCACGTTTTTTTCAGGGGGCGATGAGCAGTTCTTC
TRBD1	TRBV30	many	TRBJ1-1	CAWWDRPLRTFF	TGTGCCTGGTGGGACAGGCCCCTGAGAACTTTCTTT
TRBD2	TRBV11-2	.	TRBJ2-7	CTNSAISRLAGRQKPYEQYF	TGTACCAACAGCGCCATTTCCCGACTAGCGGGAAGGCAGAAACCCTACGAGCAGTACTTC
TRBD2	TRBV10-3	.	TRBJ2-6	CAISRLAGVASGTNVLTF	TGTGCCATCAGCCGACTGGCGGGAGTTGCCTCTGGGACCAACGTCCTGACTTTC
TRBD2	TRBV6-2/TRBV6-3	medium-sized	TRBJ2-5	CASSSYGISGSSTRETQYF	TGTGCCAGCAGCTCCTACGGTATTAGCGGGAGTTCTACTCGGGAGACCCAGTACTTC
TRBD2	TRBV7-3	.	TRBJ2-1	CASSFSGSYNEQFF	TGTGCCAGCAGCTTTAGCGGGAGCTACAATGAGCAGTTCTTC
TRBD2	TRBV12-3/TRBV12-4	.	TRBJ2-7	CASNPSSGRWYEQYF	TGTGCAAGCAACCCCTCTAGCGGGAGGTGGTACGAGCAGTACTTC
.	TRBV6-5	.	TRBJ2-7	CASSTIPTSYDQYF	TGTGCCAGTAGTACCATTCCCACCTCCTACGATCAGTACTTC
.	TRBV5-1	few	TRBJ2-7	CASSLRGEYEQYF	TGCGCCAGCAGCTTGAGGGGCGAATACGAGCAGTACTTC
.	TRBV12-3/TRBV12-4	many	TRBJ1-5	CASSDLSRPQHF	TGTGCCAGCAGTGACCTCTCGCGGCCCCAGCATTTT
.	TRBV12-5	medium-sized	TRBJ2-6	CASGGRGSGANVLTF	TGTGCTAGTGGGGGACGGGGTTCTGGGGCCAACGTCCTGACTTTC
TRBD1	TRBV20-1	once	TRBJ2-3	CNARGTGDDTQYF	TGCAATGCTAGAGGGACAGGGGACGATACGCAGTATTTT
.	TRBV29-1	few	TRBJ2-5	CSVDRDPDQETQYF	TGCAGCGTTGACCGGGACCCGGACCAAGAGACCCAGTACTTC
TRBD2	TRBV11-2	.	TRBJ2-5	CANSQVATSVSGTQYF	TGTGCCAACAGCCAGGTCGCGACTAGCGTGTCCGGGACCCAGTATTTC